The 26 T cell receptor beta chains listed next were all sequenced from one sample in a study of T cells in Graves' hyperthyroidism and ophthalmopathy. Amplification yielded TCR beta CDR3 regions, with RNA transcripts as the source. An initial round of RT-PCR targeting the TCR CDR3 relied on the HTBI primer set. TCRdb re-derived calls from the multiplex PCR reads in MiXCR, one entry per CDR3 protein. This table holds around 300,000 distinct CDR3 sequences, about an eighth found once. Input material: blood. Every receptor here comes from a woman under 40 with Graves' hyperthyroidism that later progressed to Graves' ophthalmopathy.

This clonotype was detected ten times or more. V is TRBV9 and J is TRBJ2-4; D not resolved. The length of the CDR3 is 13 residues. V lost 2 bases and J 5 bases, leaving 8 bases between the germline ends. The germline V gene has CDR1 SGDLS and CDR2 YYNGEE. This chain's CDR3 is CASSVGSQNIQYF. CDR3 nucleotides: TGTGCCAGCAGCGTCGGCTCCCAAAACATTCAGTACTTC.

This clonotype was found a few times. V usage is TRBV6-5 and J usage is TRBJ1-1, with 9 bases lining up with TRBD1. CDR1 and CDR2 from the germline V gene are MNHEY and SVGAGI. V dropped 2 bases and J dropped 5; count of bases not matched to a gene: 6. The CDR3 spans 15 residues. DNA of the CDR3: TGTGCCAGCAGTTACAGGGACAGGGTCAGGACTGAAGCTTTCTTT. Protein product: CASSYRDRVRTEAFF.

The chain employs TRBV7-9 and TRBJ2-7; 12 bases fit TRBD2. The CDR3 consists of 17 residues. The V gene's germline CDR1 is SEHNR and CDR2 FQNEAQ (reference sequence). V gave up 3 bases and J gave up 2 bases; unmatched junction bases: 8. The CDR3 is CASSFVVLAGGPYEQYF. CDR3 DNA: TGTGCCAGCAGCTTCGTGGTACTAGCGGGGGGTCCCTACGAGCAGTACTTC.

This clonotype has a handful of counts. No conserved phenylalanine or tryptophan is present at the end of the CDR3, so a read error is the likely explanation. The chain uses TRBV3-1 and TRBJ1-2, with unresolved D. The length of the CDR3 is 19 residues. CDR1 is LGHDT and CDR2 is YNNKEL in the germline V gene (reference sequence). DNA for the CDR3: TGTGCCAGCGGCCAGAGATCGGTCGGGGAGTCCCCCGATAGCTATGGCTACACCCTC. As protein: CASGQRSVGESPDSYGYTL.

The sample holds a few counts of this clonotype. The J gene is TRBJ2-4, the V gene TRBV24-1; TRBD1 agrees at 10 bases. CDR1 KGHDR and CDR2 SFDVKD come from the germline V gene. After removal of 4 bases from V and 4 bases from J, the junction contained 3 bases not matched to a gene. The CDR3 has 15 residues. The CDR3 region is CATSEPGQGKNIQYF. The DNA for the CDR3 is TGTGCCACCAGTGAGCCGGGACAGGGGAAAAACATTCAGTACTTC.

The chain carries TRBV15 and TRBJ1-6; D gene ambiguous. This CDR3 contains 14 residues. The germline CDR1 and CDR2 sequences are LNHNV and YYDKDF (reference sequence). Trimming took 0 bases from V and 3 from J, leaving 3 bases between them. In nucleotides, the CDR3 is TGTGCCACCAGCAGAGATAACTATAATTCACCCCTCCACTTT. Translated, it gives CATSRDNYNSPLHF. Full variable domain (rest looked up from reference TRBV15 and TRBJ1-6): DAMVIQNPRYQVTQFGKPVTLSCSQTLNHNVMYWYQQKSSQAPKLLFHYYDKDFNNEADTPDNFQSRRPNTSFCFLDIRSPGLGDTAMYLCATSRDNYNSPLHFGNGTRLTVT.

The table lists this clonotype with many counts. The V gene is TRBV4-3, the J gene TRBJ2-1, with D possibly matching TRBD1 (6 bases). CDR3 length: 17 amino acids. V lost 0 bases to trimming and J lost 2 bases, with 14 bases between them. CDR1 and CDR2 from the germline V gene are LGHNA and YSLEER. The CDR3 bases are TGCGCCAGCAGCCAAGATCCCCCAGGGGATACCTACAATGAGCAGTTCTTC. Its translation is CASSQDPPGDTYNEQFF.

Many counts were recorded for this clonotype. The genes are TRBV6-1 and TRBJ1-1; D gene uncertain. In germline, CDR1 is MNHNS, CDR2 SASEGT. The germline V and J ends were trimmed by 7 bases and 3 bases, with 18 bases remaining between them. CDR3 size: 15 residues. The CDR3 sequence: CASIVLGLPYTEAFF. CDR3 DNA: TGTGCCAGCATTGTTCTGGGTCTCCCTTACACTGAAGCTTTCTTT.

This clonotype was detected ten times or more. As DNA, the CDR3 is TGCAGTGCTAGAGATATAGGCGCGAACACCGGGGAGCTGTTTTTT. It yields the protein CSARDIGANTGELFF. The rearrangement uses TRBV20-1 and TRBJ2-2; no definite D call. Trimming stripped 0 bases from V and 0 bases from J, with 8 bases between. The CDR3 length is 15 residues. Germline V gene data show CDR1 as DFQATT and CDR2 as SNEGSKA (reference sequence).

In its sample, this clonotype was seen many times. This chain uses TRBV28 with TRBJ2-1; D is perhaps TRBD2 (5 bases). The CDR3 totals 17 residues. V was shortened by 5 bases and J by 5 bases, with 22 bases between the two germline ends. Germline loops: CDR1 MDHEN, CDR2 SYDVKM. CDR3 loop: CASSLLPRAGPHNEQFF. The DNA for the CDR3 is TGTGCCAGCAGTCTACTCCCAAGGGCGGGCCCCCACAATGAGCAGTTCTTC.

In its sample, this clonotype was seen many times. V usage is TRBV6-1 and J usage is TRBJ2-1, with 9 bases lining up with TRBD1. Germline values: CDR1 MNHNS, CDR2 SASEGT. The CDR3 totals 16 residues. Losses at the gene ends were 5 bases for V and 6 bases for J; bases not matched to a gene: 11. CDR3 sequence: CASSRNRDRVPNEQFF. CDR3 in DNA: TGTGCCAGCAGTAGGAACCGGGACAGGGTCCCCAATGAGCAGTTCTTC.

This clonotype was seen a few times. A much more abundant neighbour one base away suggests this may be a read error. The chain joins TRBV11-2 to TRBJ2-4; D might be TRBD1 or TRBD2, each matching 5 bases. The CDR3 extends over 13 amino acids. Germline CDR1 is SGHAT and CDR2 is FQNNGV. With 5 bases removed from V and 7 bases from J, the gap between germline ends came to 12 bases. CDR3 region: CASSAPGANIQYF. The DNA of the CDR3 is TGTGCCAGCAGCGCCCCCGGGGCCAACATTCAGTACTTC.

This clonotype came up many times. The chain links TRBV20-1 to TRBJ2-7, with D unclear. Trimming took off 5 bases at V and 1 base at J, with 12 bases between the two ends. Looked up from germline, CDR1 is DFQATT and CDR2 is SNEGSKA (reference sequence). The CDR3 sequence is 13 residues long. CDR3 sequence reads: CSAYRSSSYEQYF. DNA for the CDR3: TGCAGTGCTTATCGGAGCAGTTCCTACGAGCAGTACTTC.

This clonotype was counted only a few times. This chain uses TRBV7-9 with TRBJ2-2; either TRBD1 or TRBD2 may supply D (5 bases each). The CDR3 spans 16 residues. Trimming removed 5 bases at V and 4 bases at J, with 17 bases between. The germline V gene encodes CDR1 SEHNR and CDR2 FQNEAQ (reference sequence). Written as DNA, the CDR3 is TGTGCCAGCAGCCCCCCCACAGTGGGGACCACCGGGGAGCTGTTTTTT. Its protein product is CASSPPTVGTTGELFF.

Turning to this clonotype: A clone one base away is much larger, so this may be a read error. The rearrangement joins TRBV4-3 to TRBJ2-1; D is undetermined. CDR1 and CDR2 from the germline V gene are LGHNA and YSLEER. The ends were cut back, 0 bases at V and 10 bases at J, with 16 bases in the middle. The CDR3 sequence is 15 residues long. The DNA of the CDR3 is TGCGCCAGCAGCCAAGACCTCGTGGGTGCCTACGAGCAGTTCTTC. This sequence encodes CASSQDLVGAYEQFF.

This sequence joins TRBV4-2 and TRBJ2-2; 7 bases align to TRBD2. The CDR3 consists of 14 residues. V lost 0 bases and J lost 8; bases outside the gene matches: 3. In germline, CDR1 is LGHNA, CDR2 YNFKEQ. CDR3 nucleotide sequence: TGTGCCAGCAGCCAAGACCCAGCGGGAGGGGAGCTGTTTTTT. Protein product: CASSQDPAGGELFF.

This clonotype was counted at least ten times. This chain joins TRBV7-8 and TRBJ1-2, with D hard to call. The CDR3 is 13 residues long. V shed 5 bases and J shed 7 bases, with 14 bases lying between them. Germline CDR1 and CDR2: SGHVS and FQNEAQ. CDR3 DNA: TGTGCCAGCAGCACAGACGGGTTCGGTGGCTACACCTTC. It specifies CASSTDGFGGYTF.

Ten or more counts support this clonotype. As DNA, the CDR3 is TGTGCCAGCAGACCTACAGGGAACTCCTACGAGCAGTACTTC. This codes for CASRPTGNSYEQYF. V is TRBV27 and J is TRBJ2-7; tentatively, D is TRBD1 (6 bases). This CDR3 spans 14 amino acids. CDR1 and CDR2 (germline): MNHEY, SMNVEV (reference sequence). V was shortened by 6 bases and J by 0 bases, with 12 bases between the two germline ends.

This clonotype was observed a few times. The chain uses TRBV20-1 and TRBJ1-4; D remains ambiguous. CDR3 size: 11 residues. The V end was cut by 6 bases, the J end by 7 bases, with 9 bases between. Germline V lookup: CDR1 DFQATT, CDR2 SNEGSKA (reference sequence). In DNA form, the CDR3 reads TGCAGTGCCGAGACCATTGAAAAACTGTTTTTT. It encodes CSAETIEKLFF.

The chain combines TRBV25-1 with TRBJ2-5, with 7 bases identical to TRBD2. Germline-derived CDR1 and CDR2 are MGHDK and SYGVNS. V trimming: 4 bases; J trimming: 1 base; junction bases outside the gene matches: 6. The CDR3 contains 15 residues. The CDR3 region has the DNA TGTGCCAGCAGTGCTCGGCGGGAGATCCAAGAGACCCAGTACTTC. Translating gives CASSARREIQETQYF.

This clonotype was picked up many times. V and J are TRBV2 and TRBJ1-5, with unresolved D. The CDR3 consists of 15 residues. Trimming stripped 3 bases from V and 1 base from J, with 10 bases between. Germline V CDR1 and CDR2: SNHLY, FYNNEI. CDR3 DNA: TGTGCCAGCAGTGACGGGCCGAACAGCAATCAGCCCCAGCATTTT. As protein: CASSDGPNSNQPQHF.

This clonotype was counted ten times or more. The chain is built from TRBV5-4 and TRBJ1-2; TRBD1 is a possible D gene (6 bases). Germline values: CDR1 SGHNT, CDR2 YYREEE (reference sequence). The CDR3 sequence is 14 residues long. V was trimmed by 1 base and J by 4 bases, leaving 11 bases between them. The CDR3 nucleotides are TGTGCCAGCAGCTTGACAGGGTCTCCCTATGGCTACACCTTC. As protein: CASSLTGSPYGYTF.

There are many counts of this clonotype. The chain has TRBV6-1 and TRBJ2-7; 8 positions agree with TRBD1. This CDR3 comprises 15 residues. CDR1 is MNHNS, CDR2 SASEGT, per germline. V dropped 6 bases and J dropped 3; count of bases not matched to a gene: 10. The CDR3 loop is CASRRDRRNLYEQYF. The DNA for the CDR3 is TGTGCCAGCAGACGGGACAGGAGAAACCTCTACGAGCAGTACTTC.

This clonotype was seen many times. This sequence joins TRBV12-5 and TRBJ1-1; possible D gene TRBD1, 5 bases. This CDR3 has 14 amino acids. Germline-derived CDR1 and CDR2 are LGHNT and FRNRAP. V was cut by 2 bases and J by 5 bases, with 12 bases left in between. CDR3 nucleotides: TGTGCTAGTGGTTTGAGTCAGGGAAGAACTGAAGCTTTCTTT. Its protein is CASGLSQGRTEAFF.

At least ten counts were recorded for this clonotype. The rearrangement links TRBV12-3 or TRBV12-4 to TRBJ2-2; perhaps TRBD1 as D (6 bases). The CDR3 runs to 15 residues. Trimming took 9 bases from V and 6 from J, leaving 20 bases between them. The CDR3 DNA follows: TGTGCCAGTATGGGGGCAGGCCCGAGTCCCGGGGAGCTGTTTTTT. It codes for CASMGAGPSPGELFF.

This clonotype has ten or more counts. The genes are TRBV6-2 or TRBV6-3 and TRBJ2-1; 8 bases are a match to TRBD2. CDR1 is MNHEY and CDR2 is SVGEGT in the germline V gene. J lost 8 bases, V lost 7 bases, and 13 bases had no gene match. This CDR3 is 15 amino acids long. This CDR3 is CASTLAGLGADEQFF. The CDR3 region has the DNA TGTGCCAGCACCTTAGCGGGACTCGGGGCGGATGAGCAGTTCTTC.